This T cell receptor beta chain was recovered during a study of human T cells and chemical hapten exposure. Study overall: Diphenylcyclopropenone was administered weekly to the scalp of patients throughout the roughly 24-week study. On the upper back, patch tests were applied with 0.01% DPC and read at 6 days.

TCRdb analysed the RACE reads with MiXCR anew, one entry per CDR3 protein. The sample includes more than 95,000 distinct CDR3 sequences, around 35% seen only once; the top ten take around 2.8%. A few counts support this clonotype. Germline CDR1 SQVTM, CDR2 ANQGSEA. V lost 8 bases to trimming and J lost 3 bases, with 19 bases between them. The CDR3 covers 14 residues. Sample time point: patch test 3, about 24 weeks after DPC sensitization. The treatment was: therapeutic diphenylcyclopropenone sensitization with weekly scalp DPC. Only after blood had been drawn was each patch test applied. The genes are TRBV29-1 and TRBJ1-1; D is undetermined. The TCR sequence derives from a man in his forties with alopecia areata. Some clones in this sample may be carry-over from other donors' samples. Specimen: whole blood, collected in connection with sensitization to the hapten diphenylcyclopropenone (DPC). In nucleotides, the CDR3 is TGCAGCTTAAAGCAGGCAGGTGGGCACACTGAAGCTTTCTTT. Translating it yields CSLKQAGGHTEAFF.